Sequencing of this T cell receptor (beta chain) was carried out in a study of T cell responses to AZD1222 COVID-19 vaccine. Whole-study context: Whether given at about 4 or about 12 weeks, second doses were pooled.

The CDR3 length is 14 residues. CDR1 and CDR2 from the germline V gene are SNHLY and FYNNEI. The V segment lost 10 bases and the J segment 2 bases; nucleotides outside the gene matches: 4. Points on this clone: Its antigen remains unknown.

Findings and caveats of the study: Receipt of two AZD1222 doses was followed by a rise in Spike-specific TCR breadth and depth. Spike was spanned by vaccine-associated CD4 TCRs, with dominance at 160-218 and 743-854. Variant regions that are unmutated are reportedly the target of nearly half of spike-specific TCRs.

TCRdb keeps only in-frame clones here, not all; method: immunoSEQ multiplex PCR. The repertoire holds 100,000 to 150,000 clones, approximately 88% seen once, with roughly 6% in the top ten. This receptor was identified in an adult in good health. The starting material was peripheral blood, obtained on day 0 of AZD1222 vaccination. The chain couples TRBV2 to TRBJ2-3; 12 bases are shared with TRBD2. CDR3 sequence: CAIGLAGTTDTQYF. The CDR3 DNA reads TGTGCCATCGGACTAGCGGGGACCACAGATACGCAGTATTTT.